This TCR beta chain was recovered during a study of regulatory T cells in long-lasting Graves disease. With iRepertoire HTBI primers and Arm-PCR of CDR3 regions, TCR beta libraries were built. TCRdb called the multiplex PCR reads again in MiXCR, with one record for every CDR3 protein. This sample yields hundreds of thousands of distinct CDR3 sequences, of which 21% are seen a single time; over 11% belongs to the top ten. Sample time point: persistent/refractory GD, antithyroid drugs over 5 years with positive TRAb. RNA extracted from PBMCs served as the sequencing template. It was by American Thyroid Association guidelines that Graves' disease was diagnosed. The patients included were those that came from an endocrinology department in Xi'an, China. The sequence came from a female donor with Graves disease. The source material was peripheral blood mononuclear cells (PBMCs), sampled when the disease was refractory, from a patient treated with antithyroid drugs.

CDR3 loop: CASGPGQDYEQYF. The DNA for the CDR3 is TGCGCCAGCGGTCCAGGACAGGACTACGAGCAGTACTTC. The chain couples TRBV10-2 to TRBJ2-7; 7 bases align to TRBD1. V shed 8 bases, J shed 3 bases, and the junction held 7 bases outside the gene matches. The CDR3 length is 13 residues. The germline gives CDR1 WSHSY, CDR2 SAAADI.